These 27 T cell receptor beta chains share one sample of origin, sequenced in a study of identical twins. TCRdb reprocessed the 5' RACE reads with MiXCR, giving one entry per CDR3 protein. Among hundreds of thousands of distinct CDR3 sequences listed, approximately 13% were seen once. The sample was also reused in another study, on yellow fever vaccine responses in identical twins.

Source material: CD8+ T cells sorted from blood. Receptors were obtained from a woman between 18 and 29 years old in good health.

This clonotype was seen only a few times. The V gene is TRBV2, the J gene TRBJ2-1, with D perhaps matching TRBD1 or TRBD2 (6 bases each). The V end lost 5 bases, the J end lost 2 bases, and 19 bases lay between the germline ends. Germline-derived CDR1 and CDR2 are SNHLY and FYNNEI. The CDR3 totals 17 residues. The CDR3 loop is CASSPGGRRLAYNEQFF. DNA for the CDR3: TGTGCCAGCAGTCCTGGGGGGCGGCGACTAGCCTACAATGAGCAGTTCTTC.

The chain recombines TRBV27 with TRBJ2-7; no clear D. The germline V and J ends were trimmed by 8 bases and 5 bases, with 10 bases remaining between them. The CDR3 contains 11 residues. CDR1 and CDR2 (germline): MNHEY, SMNVEV (reference sequence). The chain's CDR3 is CASVLPDEQYF. The CDR3 nucleotides are TGTGCCAGCGTACTTCCCGACGAGCAGTACTTC.

The chain is built from TRBV27 and TRBJ1-2, with TRBD1 as a possible D gene (5 bases). The CDR3 is 15 residues long. V was cut by 3 bases and J by 4 bases, with 15 bases left in between. Germline-derived CDR1 and CDR2 are MNHEY and SMNVEV (reference sequence). The CDR3 DNA sequence: TGTGCCAGCAGTTTTGGTGGGGGTGGGAGCTATGGCTACACCTTC. It is translated as CASSFGGGGSYGYTF.

This clonotype was seen a few times. This chain connects TRBV27 to TRBJ2-7, with 13 bases matching TRBD2. CDR1 MNHEY and CDR2 SMNVEV come from the germline V gene (reference sequence). The CDR3 is 15 amino acids. The V segment lost 5 bases and the J segment 9 bases; nucleotides outside the gene matches: 10. CDR3 amino acids: CASSAGLAGVRGQYF. The CDR3 DNA reads as TGTGCCAGCAGTGCAGGACTAGCGGGAGTGAGGGGGCAGTACTTC.

This chain joins TRBV18 and TRBJ1-1; tentative D call: TRBD1 (6 bases). The germline V and J ends were trimmed by 3 bases and 2 bases, with 13 bases remaining between them. CDR1 is KGHSH, CDR2 LQKENI, per germline. The CDR3 is 15 amino acids. This CDR3 reads CASSPGGSSNTEAFF. The DNA of the CDR3 is TGTGCCAGCTCACCCGGGGGCAGTTCTAACACTGAAGCTTTCTTT.

The V and J genes are TRBV6-5 and TRBJ2-1; D unclear. Trimming cost V 8 bases and J 5 bases, with 7 bases left between them. Germline CDR1 is MNHEY and CDR2 is SVGAGI. This CDR3 region has 11 residues. CDR3 DNA sequence: TGTGCCAGCCTCAGTAACAATGAGCAGTTCTTC. It translates to CASLSNNEQFF.

The sample holds many counts of this clonotype. This rearrangement joins TRBV29-1 to TRBJ2-3; TRBD2 matches 10 bases. V shed 6 bases, J shed 0 bases, and the junction held 3 bases outside the gene matches. The CDR3 covers 14 residues. Germline CDR1 SQVTM, CDR2 ANQGSEA. CDR3 residues: CSVALAGSTDTQYF. The CDR3 nucleotides are TGCAGCGTAGCACTAGCGGGAAGCACAGATACGCAGTATTTT.

In its sample, this clonotype was seen a few times. V and J are TRBV12-5 and TRBJ2-3; D is ambiguous. V shed 6 bases and J shed 2 bases, with 15 bases lying between them. The CDR3 is 15 residues long. From germline, CDR1 is LGHNT and CDR2 FRNRAP. The DNA of the CDR3 is TGTGCTAGTGGCTCCCCGGAAAACCCCACAGATACGCAGTATTTT. It encodes CASGSPENPTDTQYF.

At least ten counts were recorded for this clonotype. The V call is TRBV4-2, the J call TRBJ2-1; 13 bases are shared with TRBD2. This CDR3 comprises 19 residues. The V and J ends lost 0 bases and 0 bases, in that order; junction bases with no gene match: 5. Germline CDR1 is LGHNA and CDR2 is YNFKEQ. In DNA form, the CDR3 reads TGTGCCAGCAGCCAAGATGGCGGGACTAGCGGGAACTCCTACAATGAGCAGTTCTTC. Translated, it gives CASSQDGGTSGNSYNEQFF.

The CDR3 bases are TGTGCCGCACGAGGGGACAGAACCTACGAGCAGTACTTC. Translated, it gives CAARGDRTYEQYF. The chain has TRBV10-3 and TRBJ2-7; 7 bases are a match to TRBD1. Germline V gene lookup returns CDR1 ENHRY and CDR2 SYGVKD. The V segment lost 11 bases and the J segment 2 bases; nucleotides outside the gene matches: 9. This CDR3 contains 13 residues.

The rearrangement links TRBV23-1 to TRBJ2-5; tentatively, D is TRBD1 (5 bases). TRBV23-1 carries the ORF label, with uncertain function. The CDR3 is made up of 16 amino acids. V shed 2 bases and J shed 2 bases, with 15 bases lying between them. CDR3 DNA: TGCGCCAGCAGTCAAGCACCCCCCCAGGGACAAGAGACCCAGTACTTC. As protein: CASSQAPPQGQETQYF.

The chain employs TRBV4-1 and TRBJ2-1; maybe TRBD2 (6 bases). V was shortened by 3 bases and J by 7 bases, with 13 bases between the two germline ends. Germline values: CDR1 MGHRA, CDR2 YSYEKL. This CDR3 is built from 14 residues. CDR3 in amino acids: CASSQTGSDNEQFF. The CDR3 DNA reads as TGCGCCAGCAGCCAGACCGGGAGTGATAATGAGCAGTTCTTC.

This clonotype was seen a handful of times. This sequence joins TRBV2 and TRBJ2-2; D may be TRBD2 (5 bases). The ends were cut back, 7 bases at V and 6 bases at J, with 15 bases in the middle. The CDR3 length is 14 residues. Germline CDR1 SNHLY, CDR2 FYNNEI. The CDR3 nucleotides are TGTGCCAGCACGTCGGCTAGCTCCGCCGGGGAGCTGTTTTTT. Encoded protein: CASTSASSAGELFF.

The chain recombines TRBV5-1 with TRBJ1-2; D not resolved. Per the germline V gene, CDR1 is SGHRS and CDR2 is YFSETQ. The germline V and J ends were trimmed by 2 bases and 6 bases, with 14 bases remaining between them. The CDR3 totals 14 residues. In DNA, the CDR3 is TGCGCCAGCAGCTTCGGCGAAAGTACTAATGGCTACACCTTC. It yields the protein CASSFGESTNGYTF.

This clonotype showed up just a few times. CDR3 DNA: TGTGCCAGCAGCCCAGGGACTAGCCACACAGATACGCAGTATTTT. Amino acids: CASSPGTSHTDTQYF. The rearrangement links TRBV28 to TRBJ2-3, with 9 nucleotides matching TRBD2. The germline V gene has CDR1 MDHEN and CDR2 SYDVKM. The CDR3 runs 15 residues. Germline trimming cut 6 bases from V and 2 bases from J; bases unmatched to any gene: 6.

The V call is TRBV20-1, the J call TRBJ1-1; 11 bases agree with TRBD1. Germline CDR1 is DFQATT and CDR2 is SNEGSKA (reference sequence). The CDR3 is made up of 17 amino acids. Trimming at V came to 3 bases and at J to 1 base, leaving 10 bases not matched to a gene. This chain's CDR3 is CSARGQGGRIRNTEAFF. The CDR3, as DNA: TGCAGTGCTAGGGGACAGGGGGGGCGAATCAGGAACACTGAAGCTTTCTTT.

The sample holds a few counts of this clonotype. This chain links TRBV3-1 with TRBJ2-2, with D perhaps TRBD1 (5 bases). The CDR3 is 14 residues long. V lost 5 bases and J lost 5, with 12 bases in between. Germline V gene data show CDR1 as LGHDT and CDR2 as YNNKEL (reference sequence). The chain's CDR3 is CASSAGFPTGELFF. CDR3 coding DNA: TGTGCCAGCAGCGCAGGGTTTCCAACCGGGGAGCTGTTTTTT.

This clonotype was recorded at least ten times. The gene calls are TRBV29-1 and TRBJ2-1; perhaps TRBD1 as D (5 bases). Germline V CDR1 and CDR2: SQVTM, ANQGSEA. Trimming removed 0 bases at V and 4 bases at J, with 16 bases between. The CDR3 consists of 16 residues. CDR3 sequence (DNA): TGCAGCGTTGAAGATTTGAGGACACGAATTTACAATGAGCAGTTCTTC. Translated: CSVEDLRTRIYNEQFF.

This CDR3 is CASSYRTGRSTDTQYF. CDR3 DNA: TGTGCCAGCAGTTACCGGACAGGGAGGAGCACAGATACGCAGTATTTT. J is TRBJ2-3 and V is TRBV27, with 8 nucleotides matching TRBD1. The ends lost 4 bases at V and 0 bases at J; junction bases unmatched: 6. Germline CDR1 and CDR2: MNHEY and SMNVEV (reference sequence). The CDR3 is 16 residues long.

This clonotype has at least ten counts. V is TRBV4-1 and J is TRBJ2-5, with D possibly being TRBD2 (6 bases). Germline V CDR1 and CDR2: MGHRA, YSYEKL. V lost 5 bases, J lost 2 bases, and 15 bases lay in between. The CDR3 is made up of 15 amino acids. The CDR3 here is CASSDDGTAQETQYF. For the CDR3, the DNA is TGCGCCAGCAGCGACGACGGGACTGCACAAGAGACCCAGTACTTC.

The rearrangement links TRBV15 to TRBJ1-5; D remains ambiguous. V was cut by 0 bases and J by 2 bases, with 14 bases left in between. CDR1 and CDR2 from the germline V gene are LNHNV and YYDKDF (reference sequence). The CDR3 has 17 residues. This CDR3 is CATSRDPVGAGNQPQHF. CDR3 DNA sequence: TGTGCCACCAGCAGAGATCCGGTGGGCGCGGGCAATCAGCCCCAGCATTTT.

The chain joins TRBV7-9 to TRBJ1-2; 11 positions agree with TRBD1. The J segment lost 6 bases and the V segment lost 7 bases, leaving 4 bases of the junction unmatched. Looked up from germline, CDR1 is SEHNR and CDR2 is FQNEAQ (reference sequence). The CDR3 contains 13 residues. The CDR3 region has the DNA TGTGCCAGCATCCAGGGACAGGGGGATGGCTACACCTTC. Protein sequence: CASIQGQGDGYTF. The full variable domain, completed using reference TRBV7-9 and TRBJ1-2, is DTGVSQNPRHKITKRGQNVTFRCDPISEHNRLYWYRQTLGQGPEFLTYFQNEAQLEKSRLLSDRFSAERPKGSFSTLEIQRTEQGDSAMYLCASIQGQGDGYTFGSGTRLTVV.

This clonotype was detected a few times. This chain joins TRBV4-1 and TRBJ1-1, with D hard to call. The CDR3 spans 15 residues. Germline assignment: CDR1 MGHRA and CDR2 YSYEKL. V dropped 3 bases and J dropped 1 base, with 12 bases sitting between them. The CDR3 bases are TGCGCCAGCAGCCATAAGAAGGGAGAGAACACTGAAGCTTTCTTT. Amino acid sequence: CASSHKKGENTEAFF.

This clonotype has at least ten counts. The CDR3 here is CASSITSGTPARGELFF. As DNA, the CDR3 is TGCGCCAGCAGCATCACTAGCGGGACCCCAGCACGCGGGGAGCTGTTTTTT. This chain connects TRBV5-1 to TRBJ2-2, with 10 bases lining up with TRBD2. From germline, CDR1 is SGHRS and CDR2 YFSETQ. CDR3 size: 17 residues. After removal of 4 bases from V and 7 bases from J, the junction contained 13 bases not matched to a gene.

The chain recombines TRBV7-6 with TRBJ2-5, with D uncertain. This CDR3 is built from 12 residues. Germline loops: CDR1 SGHVS, CDR2 FNYEAQ. Trimming removed 2 bases at V and 3 bases at J, with 4 bases between. The CDR3, as DNA: TGTGCCAGCAGCTTAATAGAAGAGACCCAGTACTTC. Its protein is CASSLIEETQYF.

The J gene is TRBJ2-5, the V gene TRBV2; the D gene is possibly TRBD2 (5 bases). Trimming cost V 2 bases and J 5 bases, with 15 bases left between them. Germline lookup yields CDR1 SNHLY and CDR2 FYNNEI. The CDR3 sequence is 15 residues long. CDR3 sequence (DNA): TGTGCCAGCAGTGAACATACGGGGTATCTGGAGACCCAGTACTTC. Translated: CASSEHTGYLETQYF.

This clonotype was counted a few times. The V gene is TRBV29-1, the J gene TRBJ1-1; tentative D call: TRBD1 (5 bases). This CDR3 has 12 residues. Germline loops: CDR1 SQVTM, CDR2 ANQGSEA. V shed 6 bases and J shed 1 base, with 9 bases lying between them. The CDR3 bases are TGCAGCGTATGGGGGGGGAACACTGAAGCTTTCTTT. Amino acid sequence: CSVWGGNTEAFF.